One T cell receptor beta chain is described in this entry. Per the original methods: Nucleated cell counts were estimated from reference gene primer amplification. Sequencing was performed with immunoSEQ multiplex PCR; in TCRdb, only in-frame clones are kept and a portion is missing. The V and J calls and clone size come from that table; D and trimming were worked out from the DNA. The data contain about 670,000 clones, approximately 90% of them seen just once; the ten biggest clones take up around 0.3%. CDR1 and CDR2 from the germline V gene are SNHLY and FYNNEI. The CDR3 sequence is 18 residues long. Trimming left V 0 bases short and J 2 bases short, with 20 bases between. The sample comes from a study of blood T cell repertoires in COVID-19. Study details: The origin of the acute and convalescent COVID-19 samples was the United States, Italy and Spain. Sample material is recorded as cDNA or gDNA derived from T cells, B-cell-depleted T cells, or PBMCs.

The clonotype originates from a woman younger than 35 with acute or convalescent COVID-19. The V call is TRBV2, the J call TRBJ2-7; no firm D call. The sample was peripheral blood. CDR3: CASSEARGATTEPYEQYF. As DNA, the CDR3 is TGTGCCAGCAGTGAAGCTCGTGGAGCTACGACTGAACCCTACGAGCAGTACTTC.